Each of the 4 T cell receptor beta chains below was sequenced from the same sample in a study of blood T cells in healthy people across ages. Through a sample-barcoded 5' primer and a J-beta primer mix, a second PCR was run for roughly 6 to 11 cycles. Using its own MiXCR run on the 5' RACE reads, TCRdb lists one record per CDR3 protein. The repertoire includes fewer than 800,000 distinct CDR3 sequences, roughly 25% of them detected once, and under 10% sits in the top ten. The sample also formed part of further work on T cells of mothers and their children.

Sequenced input: blood. These TCRs come from a boy under 18 in good health.

The gene calls are TRBV29-1 and TRBJ2-7; D ambiguous. The CDR3 totals 14 residues. Germline loops: CDR1 SQVTM, CDR2 ANQGSEA. The germline V and J ends were trimmed by 1 base and 6 bases, with 16 bases remaining between them. Here the CDR3 DNA reads TGCAGCGTTGAAGGTCCGGTTTCGGGTCGCGAGCAGTACTTC. Protein: CSVEGPVSGREQYF.

The chain joins TRBV9 to TRBJ2-1; 14 bases match TRBD2. Trimming removed 0 bases from V and 7 bases from J; junction bases left unmatched: 3. Germline V gene sequence: CDR1 SGDLS, CDR2 YYNGEE. The CDR3 sequence is 16 residues long. CDR3 loop: CASSVGRLAGGNEQFF. The CDR3 DNA reads as TGTGCCAGCAGCGTAGGAAGACTAGCGGGGGGGAATGAGCAGTTCTTC.

There are a few counts of this clonotype. This chain joins TRBV5-1 and TRBJ2-1; 11 bases align to TRBD2. The germline gives CDR1 SGHRS, CDR2 YFSETQ. The CDR3 spans 15 residues. The trim removed 3 bases at V and 6 bases at J, leaving 5 bases unmatched. The CDR3 DNA reads as TGCGCCAGCAGCTCAACTAGCGGGAGCCCCAATGAGCAGTTCTTC. Translation gives CASSSTSGSPNEQFF.

Worth noting for this clonotype: The CDR3 carries no conserved terminal phenylalanine or tryptophan, so it likely arises from a read error. The CDR3 DNA follows: TGCAGCGTTGAGGAGCGGGAACCCTACGAGCAGTACTCC. Amino acid sequence: CSVEEREPYEQYS. The rearrangement joins TRBV29-1 to TRBJ2-7; 7 bases are shared with TRBD2. Germline lookup yields CDR1 SQVTM and CDR2 ANQGSEA. CDR3 length equals 13 residues. The junction had 4 bases not matched to a gene; V was cut back by 3 bases and J by 2 bases.